What follows describes a single T cell receptor (beta chain). The data were obtained in a study of blood T cell repertoires in COVID-19. As processed by the authors: Amplification with reference gene primers provided the estimates of nucleated cell counts. Repertoires were generated with immunoSEQ multiplex PCR, while TCRdb's copy carries only in-frame clones and drops some. V and J calls and clone size are as listed in that table; D and trimming were resolved from the DNA. The sample records some 180,000 clones, more than 70% being singletons. Trimming pared 5 bases from V and 4 bases from J, leaving 8 bases between. There are 12 residues in the CDR3.

This clonotype was obtained from a woman between 70 and 85 years old who had recovered from COVID-19. Sequencing input: peripheral blood. This chain links TRBV12-3 or TRBV12-4 with TRBJ1-2; no clear D gene. Here the CDR3 DNA reads TGTGCCAGCAGTGGCTTCTCCTATGGCTACACCTTC. Its translation: CASSGFSYGYTF.